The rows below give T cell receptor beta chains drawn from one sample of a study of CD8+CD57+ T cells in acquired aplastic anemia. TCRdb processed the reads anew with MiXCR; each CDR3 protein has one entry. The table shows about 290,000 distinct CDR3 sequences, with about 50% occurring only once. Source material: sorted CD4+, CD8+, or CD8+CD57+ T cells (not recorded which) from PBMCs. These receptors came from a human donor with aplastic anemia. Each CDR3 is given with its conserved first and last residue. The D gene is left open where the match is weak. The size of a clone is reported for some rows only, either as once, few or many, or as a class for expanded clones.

cdr3_nt: TGCAGTGCTAGTCCACGACGGGGTTACACTGAAGCTTTCTTT
cdr3_aa: CSASPRRGYTEAFF
clone_size: .
j_call: TRBJ1-1
v_call: TRBV20-1
d_call: .

cdr3_nt: TGTGCCATCACCATCGGGACGGGGACGGGCGGGGAGCTGTTTTTT
cdr3_aa: CAITIGTGTGGELFF
clone_size: few
j_call: TRBJ2-2
v_call: TRBV10-3
d_call: .

cdr3_nt: TGTGCCAGCAGCTATCGGGACAGGACTGGAAACACCATATATTTT
cdr3_aa: CASSYRDRTGNTIYF
clone_size: .
j_call: TRBJ1-3
v_call: TRBV9
d_call: TRBD1

cdr3_nt: TGTGCCACCAGCAGCTCCAGTTATGGCGCGCGGGATGAGCAGTTCTTC
cdr3_aa: CATSSSSYGARDEQFF
clone_size: .
j_call: TRBJ2-1
v_call: TRBV15
d_call: .

cdr3_nt: TGCAGTGCTACCACAGGGGGCGGCAATCAGCCCCAGCATTTT
cdr3_aa: CSATTGGGNQPQHF
clone_size: .
j_call: TRBJ1-5
v_call: TRBV20-1
d_call: TRBD1

cdr3_nt: TGTGCCAGCAGAACAGGGGCGATTAATGAAAAACTGTTTTTT
cdr3_aa: CASRTGAINEKLFF
clone_size: .
j_call: TRBJ1-4
v_call: TRBV2
d_call: TRBD1

cdr3_nt: TGCAGTGCACGGGGACAGGGAATAGGATCACCCCTCCACTTT
cdr3_aa: CSARGQGIGSPLHF
clone_size: .
j_call: TRBJ1-6
v_call: TRBV20-1
d_call: TRBD1

cdr3_nt: TGTGCCAGCAGCTTCCGGAGCGGGGGGGCCTACGAGCAGTACTTC
cdr3_aa: CASSFRSGGAYEQYF
clone_size: few
j_call: TRBJ2-7
v_call: TRBV7-8
d_call: TRBD2

cdr3_nt: TGCGCCAGCAGCCAAGATATGGCCGGTTTGAGCTCCTATAATTCACCCCTCCACTTT
cdr3_aa: CASSQDMAGLSSYNSPLHF
clone_size: many
j_call: TRBJ1-6
v_call: TRBV4-1
d_call: .

cdr3_nt: TGTGCCAGCAGGCGTGGGACCGGGGAGCTGTTTTTT
cdr3_aa: CASRRGTGELFF
clone_size: .
j_call: TRBJ2-2
v_call: TRBV7-8
d_call: .

cdr3_nt: TGTGCCAGTAGTATCTCCGGGACAGCCGCGGAGAATTCACCCCTCCACTTT
cdr3_aa: CASSISGTAAENSPLHF
clone_size: .
j_call: TRBJ1-6
v_call: TRBV19
d_call: TRBD1

cdr3_nt: TGTGCCAGCAGCTTAAAAGTTACGGGCAGGAGCTCACCCCTCCACTTT
cdr3_aa: CASSLKVTGRSSPLHF
clone_size: few
j_call: TRBJ1-6
v_call: TRBV7-9
d_call: .

cdr3_nt: TGTGCCACCTCGACAGGGGCGAGAAACGAGCAGTACTTC
cdr3_aa: CATSTGARNEQYF
clone_size: .
j_call: TRBJ2-7
v_call: TRBV25-1
d_call: TRBD1

cdr3_nt: TGTGCCAGCAAATTCGTGGGGGGGCAGACCGGGGAGCAGTACTTC
cdr3_aa: CASKFVGGQTGEQYF
clone_size: .
j_call: TRBJ2-7
v_call: TRBV2
d_call: .

cdr3_nt: TGTGCCACCAGTGATTACCCCCAGTGGAAGGGGAACACCGGGGAGCTGTTTTTT
cdr3_aa: CATSDYPQWKGNTGELFF
clone_size: .
j_call: TRBJ2-2
v_call: TRBV24-1
d_call: .

cdr3_nt: TGTGCCAGCAGTTCCATGGAGCGGGAGGGCCTTGAAGAGCAGTTCTTC
cdr3_aa: CASSSMEREGLEEQFF
clone_size: many
j_call: TRBJ2-1
v_call: TRBV6-7
d_call: TRBD2

cdr3_nt: TGTGCCAGCAGTGAATCGGACAGGAGCTCCTACAATGAGCAGTTCTTC
cdr3_aa: CASSESDRSSYNEQFF
clone_size: few
j_call: TRBJ2-1
v_call: TRBV25-1
d_call: TRBD1

cdr3_nt: TGTGCCAGCAGCGCTGGGACAGGGTTAAGTTCACCCCTCCACTTT
cdr3_aa: CASSAGTGLSSPLHF
clone_size: .
j_call: TRBJ1-6
v_call: TRBV7-9
d_call: TRBD1

cdr3_nt: TGTGCCATCAGTGAGACGCGGACCGGGGAGCTGTTTTTT
cdr3_aa: CAISETRTGELFF
clone_size: .
j_call: TRBJ2-2
v_call: TRBV10-3
d_call: .

cdr3_nt: TGTGCCAGCAGTTACGGGAGTCCCGGGACAGGGGGCAGTTTGGGTTCACCCCTCCACTTT
cdr3_aa: CASSYGSPGTGGSLGSPLHF
clone_size: once
j_call: TRBJ1-6
v_call: TRBV6-5
d_call: TRBD1

cdr3_nt: TGCAGCGTTGAAGTGGGAAACGATCAGCCCCAGTACTTC
cdr3_aa: CSVEVGNDQPQYF
clone_size: .
j_call: TRBJ2-5
v_call: TRBV29-1
d_call: .

cdr3_nt: TGCGCCAGCAGGGGGACAGGGAAGGGTGAGCAGCTCTTC
cdr3_aa: CASRGTGKGEQLF
clone_size: .
j_call: TRBJ2-1
v_call: TRBV5-1
d_call: TRBD1

cdr3_nt: TGCAGTGCTAGACCGCTAGCGGGAAGGGAGAGCACAGATACGCAGTATTTT
cdr3_aa: CSARPLAGRESTDTQYF
clone_size: .
j_call: TRBJ2-3
v_call: TRBV20-1
d_call: TRBD2